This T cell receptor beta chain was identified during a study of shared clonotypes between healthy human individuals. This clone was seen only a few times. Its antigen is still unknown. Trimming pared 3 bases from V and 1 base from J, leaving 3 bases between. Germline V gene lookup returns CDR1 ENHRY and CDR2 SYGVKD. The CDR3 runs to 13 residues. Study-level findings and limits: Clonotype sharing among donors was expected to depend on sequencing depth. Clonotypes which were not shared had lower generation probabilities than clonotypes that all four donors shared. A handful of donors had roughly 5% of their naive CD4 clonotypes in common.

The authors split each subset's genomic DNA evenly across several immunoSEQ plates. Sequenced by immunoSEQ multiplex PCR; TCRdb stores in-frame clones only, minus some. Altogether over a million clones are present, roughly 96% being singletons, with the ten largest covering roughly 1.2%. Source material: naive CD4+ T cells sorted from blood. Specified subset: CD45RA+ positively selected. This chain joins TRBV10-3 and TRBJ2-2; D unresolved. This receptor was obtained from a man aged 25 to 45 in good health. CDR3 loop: CAISEVNTGELFF. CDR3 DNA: TGTGCCATCAGTGAAGTGAACACCGGGGAGCTGTTTTTT.